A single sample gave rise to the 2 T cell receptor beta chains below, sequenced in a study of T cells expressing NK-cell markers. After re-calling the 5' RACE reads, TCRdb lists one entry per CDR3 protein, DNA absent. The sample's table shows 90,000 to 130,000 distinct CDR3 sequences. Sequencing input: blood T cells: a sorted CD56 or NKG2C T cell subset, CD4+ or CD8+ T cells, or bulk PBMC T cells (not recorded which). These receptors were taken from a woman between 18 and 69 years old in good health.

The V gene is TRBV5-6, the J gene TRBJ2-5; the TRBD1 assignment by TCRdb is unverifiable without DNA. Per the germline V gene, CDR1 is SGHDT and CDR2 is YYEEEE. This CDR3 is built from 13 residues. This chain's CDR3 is CASSNPGGRTQYF.

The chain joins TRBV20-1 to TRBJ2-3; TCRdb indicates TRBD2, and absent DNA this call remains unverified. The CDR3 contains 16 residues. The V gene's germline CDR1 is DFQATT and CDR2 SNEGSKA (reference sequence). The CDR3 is CSARGIAGGRTDTQYF.